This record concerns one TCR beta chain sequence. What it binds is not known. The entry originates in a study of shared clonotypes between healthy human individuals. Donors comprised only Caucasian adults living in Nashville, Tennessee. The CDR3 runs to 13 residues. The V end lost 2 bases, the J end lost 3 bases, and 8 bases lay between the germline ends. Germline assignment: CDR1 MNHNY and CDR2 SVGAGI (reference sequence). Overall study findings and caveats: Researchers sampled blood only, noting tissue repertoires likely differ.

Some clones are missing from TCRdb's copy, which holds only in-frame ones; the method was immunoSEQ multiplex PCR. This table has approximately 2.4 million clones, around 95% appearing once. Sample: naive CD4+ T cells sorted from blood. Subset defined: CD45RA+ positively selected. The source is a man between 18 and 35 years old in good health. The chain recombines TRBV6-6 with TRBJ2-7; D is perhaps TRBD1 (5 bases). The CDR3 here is CASSYPDSYEQYF. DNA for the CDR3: TGTGCCAGCAGTTACCCTGACAGCTACGAGCAGTACTTC.